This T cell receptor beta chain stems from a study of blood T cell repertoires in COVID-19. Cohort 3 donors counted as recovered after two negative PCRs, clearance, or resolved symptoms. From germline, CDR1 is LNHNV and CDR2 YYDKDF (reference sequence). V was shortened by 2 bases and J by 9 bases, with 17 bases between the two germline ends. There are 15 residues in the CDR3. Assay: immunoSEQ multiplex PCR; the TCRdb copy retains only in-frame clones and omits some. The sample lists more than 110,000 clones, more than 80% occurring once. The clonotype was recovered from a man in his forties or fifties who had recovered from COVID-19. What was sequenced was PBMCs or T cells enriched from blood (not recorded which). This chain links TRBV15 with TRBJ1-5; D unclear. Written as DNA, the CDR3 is TGTGCCACCAGCAGAAAGTCGACCGCACCAGGGCCCCAGCATTTT. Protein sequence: CATSRKSTAPGPQHF.